The rows below give T cell receptor beta chains drawn from one sample of a study of CD8+CD57+ T cells in acquired aplastic anemia. A single record per CDR3 protein comes from TCRdb applying MiXCR to the reads. Of 150,000 to 200,000 distinct CDR3 sequences in the sample, more than 45% were seen once. Specimen: sorted CD4+, CD8+, or CD8+CD57+ T cells (not recorded which) from PBMCs. These receptors were collected from a human donor with aplastic anemia. Each CDR3 is given without its conserved first and last residue.

v_gene,j_gene,CDR3aa
TRBV9,TRBJ2-5,ASSVGGGLETQY
TRBV7-2,TRBJ2-3,ASSSRVDTQY
TRBV24-1,TRBJ2-7,ATSDRRDRGNEQY
TRBV29-1,TRBJ2-3,STKGKVGTDTQY
TRBV5-6,TRBJ2-3,ASSVRTGGMDTQY
TRBV7-3,TRBJ2-5,ASSPGTSGILETQY
TRBV10-1,TRBJ2-7,ASSSGTSGRQY
TRBV7-8,TRBJ2-1,ASSPGDTYNEQF
TRBV9,TRBJ2-2,ASSVRTGENTGELF
TRBV27,TRBJ1-1,ASSPRTENTEAF
TRBV5-6,TRBJ1-5,ASTSQGGNQPQH
TRBV5-1,TRBJ1-6,ASSLAESSVDRGNSPLH
TRBV4-2,TRBJ2-1,ASSQDLAGKQF
TRBV19,TRBJ1-4,ASSIGQPPGKLF
TRBV19,TRBJ1-4,ASSARKGTGNEKLF
TRBV30,TRBJ1-6,AWSFRDRDNSPLH
TRBV24-1,TRBJ2-1,ATSDEETGTNEQF
TRBV11-2,TRBJ1-6,ASSSQGQGSSPLH
TRBV11-2,TRBJ2-7,ASSPATSGVHREQY
TRBV20-1,TRBJ2-1,SATGQGQLHYNEQF
TRBV4-1,TRBJ1-1,ASSQGRGTEAF
TRBV2,TRBJ1-6,ASSAQAGSRLPLH
TRBV7-9,TRBJ2-2,ASSLTGTANTGELF
TRBV7-2,TRBJ2-7,ASSWDRGDEQY
TRBV7-9,TRBJ2-7,ASSPPPPRPEQY
TRBV12-3/TRBV12-4,TRBJ1-3,ASASVGNTIY
TRBV10-3,TRBJ2-5,ASRTSSLKETQY